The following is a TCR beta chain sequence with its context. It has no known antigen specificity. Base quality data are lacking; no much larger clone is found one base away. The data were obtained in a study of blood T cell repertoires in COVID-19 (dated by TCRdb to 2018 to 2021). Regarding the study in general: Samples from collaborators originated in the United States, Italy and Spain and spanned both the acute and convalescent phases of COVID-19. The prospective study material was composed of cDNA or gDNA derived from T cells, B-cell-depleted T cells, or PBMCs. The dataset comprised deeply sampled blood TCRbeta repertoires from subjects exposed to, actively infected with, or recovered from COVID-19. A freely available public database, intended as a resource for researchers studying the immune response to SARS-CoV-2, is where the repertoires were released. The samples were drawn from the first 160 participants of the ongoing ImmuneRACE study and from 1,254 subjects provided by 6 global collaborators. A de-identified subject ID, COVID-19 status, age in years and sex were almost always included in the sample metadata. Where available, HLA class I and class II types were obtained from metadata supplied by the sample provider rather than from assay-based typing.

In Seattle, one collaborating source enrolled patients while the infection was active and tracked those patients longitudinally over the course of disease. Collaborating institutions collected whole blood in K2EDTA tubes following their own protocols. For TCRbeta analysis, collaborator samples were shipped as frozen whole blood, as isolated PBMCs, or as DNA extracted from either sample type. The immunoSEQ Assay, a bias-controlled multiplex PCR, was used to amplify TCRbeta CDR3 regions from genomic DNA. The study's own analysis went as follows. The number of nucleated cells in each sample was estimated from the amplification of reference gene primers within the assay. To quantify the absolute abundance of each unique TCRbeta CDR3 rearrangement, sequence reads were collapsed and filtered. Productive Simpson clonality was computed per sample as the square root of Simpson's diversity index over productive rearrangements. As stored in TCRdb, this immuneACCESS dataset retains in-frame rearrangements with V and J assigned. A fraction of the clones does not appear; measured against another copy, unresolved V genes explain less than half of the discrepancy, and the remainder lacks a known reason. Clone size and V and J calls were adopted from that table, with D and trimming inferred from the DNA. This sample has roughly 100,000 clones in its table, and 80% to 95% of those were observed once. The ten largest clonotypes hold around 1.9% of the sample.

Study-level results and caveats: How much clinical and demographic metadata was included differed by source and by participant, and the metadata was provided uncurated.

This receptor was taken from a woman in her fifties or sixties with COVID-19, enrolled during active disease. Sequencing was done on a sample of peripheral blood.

The CDR3 corresponds to CASSRGGTGNEKLFF. The nucleotide sequence reads as follows: TGTGCCAGCTCACGAGGAGGGACAGGGAACGAAAAACTGTTTTTT. Here the chain combines TRBV18 and TRBJ1-4, and 9 junction bases match TRBD1. Based on the germline V gene, the CDR1 and CDR2 sequences are KGHSH and LQKENI. Trimming takes 4 bases off V and 8 bases off J; junction bases not matched to a gene: 8. Spanning cysteine to phenylalanine, the CDR3 consists of 15 amino acids. The kept DNA is CDR3 alone, 45 bases in frame from the first base.